These 12 T cell receptor beta chains share one sample of origin, sequenced in a study of CD8 T cell repertoires and HIV-1 epitope variants. Their cognate antigens are unknown. Clones were read by immunoSEQ multiplex PCR, and TCRdb kept only the in-frame ones, dropping some. The repertoire includes fewer than 4,500 clones, 60% to 65% of them detected once, and approximately 43% sits in the top ten. Specimen: cultured CD8+ T cells derived from PBMCs. Every receptor here comes from a male donor with HIV.

The chain has TRBV4-2 and TRBJ1-2, with D tentatively TRBD1 (5 bases). Germline CDR1 LGHNA, CDR2 YNFKEQ. This CDR3 has 15 residues. Trimming cost V 0 bases and J 6 bases, with 14 bases left between them. CDR3 loop: CASSQEGGGRDGYTF. CDR3 sequence (DNA): TGTGCCAGCAGCCAAGAGGGTGGGGGTAGAGATGGCTACACCTTC.

V usage is TRBV19 and J usage is TRBJ2-1; TRBD2 matches 7 bases. Trimming took 4 bases from V and 7 from J; bases not matched to a gene: 7. The CDR3 is 14 residues long. Germline V gives CDR1 LNHDA, CDR2 SQIVND (reference sequence). DNA for the CDR3: TGTGCCAGTAGTAGGGGAGGGGCCTTAAATGAGCAGTTCTTC. As protein: CASSRGGALNEQFF.

This clone was observed a few times. The genes are TRBV6-5 and TRBJ2-5; D gene uncertain. CDR1 and CDR2 from the germline V gene are MNHEY and SVGAGI. V lost 2 bases to trimming and J lost 2 bases, with 6 bases between them. This CDR3 has 13 amino acids. The CDR3 region is CASSYALQETQYF. The CDR3 DNA sequence: TGTGCCAGCAGTTACGCATTACAAGAGACCCAGTACTTC.

The J gene is TRBJ2-2, the V gene TRBV5-6; 8 positions agree with TRBD1. Per the germline V gene, CDR1 is SGHDT and CDR2 is YYEEEE. V shed 5 bases, J shed 0 bases, and the junction held 3 bases outside the gene matches. This CDR3 comprises 15 residues. The DNA of the CDR3 is TGTGCCAGCAGGACAGGGGCGACGAACACCGGGGAGCTGTTTTTT. Translated, it gives CASRTGATNTGELFF.

V is TRBV5-6 and J is TRBJ2-2; a possible D gene is TRBD1 (6 bases). The V end lost 2 bases, the J end lost 4 bases, and 18 bases lay between the germline ends. The germline V gene has CDR1 SGHDT and CDR2 YYEEEE. CDR3 size: 17 residues. CDR3 nucleotides: TGTGCCAGCAGCTTTGACAGGCATCTACAGGGCACCGGGGAGCTGTTTTTT. Protein: CASSFDRHLQGTGELFF.

This rearrangement joins TRBV6-5 to TRBJ2-7; D gene ambiguous. Germline-derived CDR1 and CDR2 are MNHEY and SVGAGI. Between the trimmed V and J ends, which lost 5 bases and 4 bases, there was a span of 12 bases. The CDR3 has 13 residues. DNA for the CDR3: TGTGCCAGCAGTCTTACAGTGGTATACGAGCAGTACTTC. Encoded protein: CASSLTVVYEQYF.

V gene TRBV28 combines with J gene TRBJ1-1; D remains ambiguous. This CDR3 has 19 residues. Germline CDR1 is MDHEN and CDR2 is SYDVKM. Trimming took off 4 bases at V and 4 bases at J, with 28 bases between the two ends. The CDR3 coding sequence is TGTGCCAGCAGTTCTCAACTCTTTCGACACGAAGATTCGATCACTGAAGCTTTCTTT. Protein product: CASSSQLFRHEDSITEAFF.

V and J are TRBV6-5 and TRBJ2-1; D remains unclear. Germline V lookup: CDR1 MNHEY, CDR2 SVGAGI. The CDR3 sequence is 15 residues long. The V gene lost 7 bases and the J gene lost 5 bases, with 18 bases spanning the gap. The CDR3 spells CASTPPLGGNNEQFF. As DNA, the CDR3 is TGTGCCAGCACCCCCCCCCTAGGTGGCAACAATGAGCAGTTCTTC.

The chain recombines TRBV2 with TRBJ2-4; no clear D. Germline CDR1 reads SNHLY; CDR2 reads FYNNEI. V was pared by 3 bases and J by 3 bases, with 3 bases between. The CDR3 has 12 residues. In DNA form, the CDR3 reads TGTGCCAGCAGTGACAGCAAAAACATTCAGTACTTC. As protein: CASSDSKNIQYF.

This clone turned up a few times. The chain uses TRBV27 and TRBJ2-2, with D hard to call. V lost 3 bases and J 4 bases, leaving 3 bases between the germline ends. The CDR3 runs 12 residues. CDR1 and CDR2 from the germline V gene are MNHEY and SMNVEV (reference sequence). Here the CDR3 reads CASSFGTGELFF. DNA of the CDR3: TGTGCCAGCAGTTTCGGCACCGGGGAGCTGTTTTTT.

The chain recombines TRBV10-1 with TRBJ2-7; D is possibly TRBD1 or TRBD2 (5 bases each). The germline V gene has CDR1 WNHNN and CDR2 SYGVQD (reference sequence). CDR3 size: 13 residues. Trimming shortened V by 3 bases and J by 6 bases, and 12 bases separated the two germline ends. This CDR3 reads CASSENRGTEQYF. DNA for the CDR3: TGCGCCAGCAGTGAAAATCGAGGGACCGAGCAGTACTTC.

The chain is built from TRBV6-5 and TRBJ2-1; possibly TRBD1 or TRBD2 for D (5 bases each). The CDR3 consists of 15 residues. Germline V gene data show CDR1 as MNHEY and CDR2 as SVGAGI. Trimming pared 4 bases from V and 1 base from J, leaving 11 bases between. The CDR3: CASSFEGPSYNEQFF. CDR3 bases: TGTGCCAGCAGTTTCGAGGGGCCTTCCTACAATGAGCAGTTCTTC.